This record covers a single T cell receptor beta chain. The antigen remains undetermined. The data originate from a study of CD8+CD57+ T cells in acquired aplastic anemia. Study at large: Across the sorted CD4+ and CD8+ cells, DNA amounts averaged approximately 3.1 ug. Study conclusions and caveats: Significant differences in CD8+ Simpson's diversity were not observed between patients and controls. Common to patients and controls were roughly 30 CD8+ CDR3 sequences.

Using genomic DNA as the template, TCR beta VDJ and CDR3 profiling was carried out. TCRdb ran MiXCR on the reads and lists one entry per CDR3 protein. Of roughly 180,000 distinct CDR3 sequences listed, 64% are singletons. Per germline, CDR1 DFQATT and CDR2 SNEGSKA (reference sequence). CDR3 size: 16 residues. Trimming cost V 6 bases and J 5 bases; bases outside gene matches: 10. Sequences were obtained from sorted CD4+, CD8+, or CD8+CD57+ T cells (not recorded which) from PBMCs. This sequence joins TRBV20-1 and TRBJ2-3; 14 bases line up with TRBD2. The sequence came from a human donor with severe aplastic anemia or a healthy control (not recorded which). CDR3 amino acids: CSADLGTSGSGDTQYF. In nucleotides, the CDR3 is TGCAGTGCAGACCTCGGGACTAGCGGGAGCGGAGATACGCAGTATTTT.